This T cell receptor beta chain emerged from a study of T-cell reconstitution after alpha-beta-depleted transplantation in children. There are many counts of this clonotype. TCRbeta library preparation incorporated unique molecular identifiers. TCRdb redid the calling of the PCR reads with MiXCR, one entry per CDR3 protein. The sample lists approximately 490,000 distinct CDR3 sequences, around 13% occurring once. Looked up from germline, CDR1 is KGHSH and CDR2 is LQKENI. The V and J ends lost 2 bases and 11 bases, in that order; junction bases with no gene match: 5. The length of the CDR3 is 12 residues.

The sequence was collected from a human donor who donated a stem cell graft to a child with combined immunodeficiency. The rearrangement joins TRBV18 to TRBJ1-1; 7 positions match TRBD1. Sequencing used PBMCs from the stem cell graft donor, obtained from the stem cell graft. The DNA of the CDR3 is TGTGCCAGCTCACCAGGTCAGGGGGACGCTTTCTTT. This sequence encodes CASSPGQGDAFF.